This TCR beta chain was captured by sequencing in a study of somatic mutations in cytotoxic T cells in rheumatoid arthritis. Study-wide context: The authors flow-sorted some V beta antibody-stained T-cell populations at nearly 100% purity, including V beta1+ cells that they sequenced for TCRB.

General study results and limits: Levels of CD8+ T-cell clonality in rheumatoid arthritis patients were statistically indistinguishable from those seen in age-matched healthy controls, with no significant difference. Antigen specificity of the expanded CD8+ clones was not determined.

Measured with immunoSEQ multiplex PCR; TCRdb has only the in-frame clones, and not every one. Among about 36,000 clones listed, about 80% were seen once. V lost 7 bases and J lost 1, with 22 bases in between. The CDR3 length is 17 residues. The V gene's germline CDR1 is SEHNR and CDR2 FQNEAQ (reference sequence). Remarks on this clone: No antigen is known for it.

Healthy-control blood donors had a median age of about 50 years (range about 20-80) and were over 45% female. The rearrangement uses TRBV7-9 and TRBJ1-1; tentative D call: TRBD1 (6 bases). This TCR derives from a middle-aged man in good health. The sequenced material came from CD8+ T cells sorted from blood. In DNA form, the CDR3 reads TGTGCCAGCACGAAACTCACGGTGGGGGACACGAACACTGAAGCTTTCTTT. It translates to CASTKLTVGDTNTEAFF.